A selection of T cell receptor beta chains follows, all from one sample in a study of blood T cell repertoires in COVID-19. Produced via immunoSEQ multiplex PCR; TCRdb's table is partial and in-frame only. The table shows 200,000 to 300,000 clones, with 84% occurring only once. Sequences were obtained from peripheral blood. The receptors derive from a man aged 45-65 years with acute or convalescent COVID-19. Both conserved end residues are trimmed from each CDR3. Each record gives: clone size, J gene, V gene, CDR3 protein. Not all rows give a size; the values are once, few, many and, for expanded clones, a class.

-	TRBJ2-7	TRBV7-2	ASSFLAGTYEQY
-	TRBJ1-2	TRBV7-2	ASSLSGDGYGYT
-	TRBJ1-6	TRBV6-5	ASSGQGVPNSPLH
-	TRBJ2-3	TRBV11-2	ASSLGGGKSSTDTQY
-	TRBJ2-7	TRBV6-5	ASIRDRFYEQY
-	TRBJ1-2	TRBV7-3	ASSLNGHRNYGYT
-	TRBJ2-7	TRBV10-1	ASSGGPGTPGNGEQY
-	TRBJ1-2	TRBV5-6	ASSLGQDRGLIYGYT
-	TRBJ1-2	TRBV5-5	ASSPWDKATGYT
-	TRBJ2-5	TRBV2	ASSQGTSGELTQY
-	TRBJ2-2	TRBV7-9	ASSRYSSGGNTGELF
-	TRBJ1-5	TRBV19	ASSMGTGSGNQPQH
once	TRBJ2-4	TRBV7-2	ASRLTPGLDVIQY
-	TRBJ2-6	TRBV6-5	ATRQGSGANVLT
-	TRBJ1-1	TRBV3-1/TRBV3-2	ASSQREEKNEAF
-	TRBJ2-5	TRBV7-2	ASSFRLAGETQY
-	TRBJ1-1	TRBV3-1/TRBV3-2	ASSPRIPGGNTEAF
-	TRBJ2-5	TRBV2	ASKAGAYQETQY
-	TRBJ2-7	TRBV9	ASSATGGNYEQY
-	TRBJ2-1	TRBV28	ASSTAPGTGAWGQF
-	TRBJ1-6	TRBV24-1	ATSARDNSPLH
-	TRBJ1-5	TRBV19	ASSKPRTGDGNQPQH
-	TRBJ2-7	TRBV11-2	ASSLGRTSYEQY
-	TRBJ1-5	TRBV6-1	ASSEDGRAPLYSNQPQH
-	TRBJ2-1	TRBV29-1	SVEETQFNEQF
-	TRBJ2-3	TRBV2	ISGSTDTQY
-	TRBJ2-1	TRBV19	ASKNQDSSYNEQF
-	TRBJ1-1	TRBV11-2	ASSRGRVMTTEAF
-	TRBJ2-7	TRBV19	ASSIGTGVGEQY
-	TRBJ2-7	TRBV15	ATSRRRGGESSYEQY
-	TRBJ2-1	TRBV5-1	ATEREGSNEQF
once	TRBJ2-1	TRBV16	ASSQLLGLKNNEQF
-	TRBJ2-3	TRBV5-1	ASSFPQGVYTDTQY
-	TRBJ2-7	TRBV4-1	ASSQVGWGVREQY
-	TRBJ2-7	TRBV11-2	ASSLSQAAYEQY
-	TRBJ2-7	TRBV11-2	ASSPGVLAGTYEQY
-	TRBJ1-4	TRBV18	ASSPVQTTNEKLF
-	TRBJ1-5	TRBV6-4	ASSPRSDQPQH
-	TRBJ2-7	TRBV21-1	ASSKGRDRGQSTPTPYEQY
once	TRBJ1-1	TRBV27	ASSVTSGGWPEAF
-	TRBJ2-7	TRBV5-8	ASSFQGHPRYEQY
-	TRBJ1-3	TRBV18	ASSPGQGATGNTIY
-	TRBJ1-6	TRBV10-2	ASRGTNSPLH
-	TRBJ1-4	TRBV6-5	ASSYVQDEKLF
-	TRBJ1-3	TRBV28	ASSQGQGRRTGNTIY
-	TRBJ2-5	TRBV2	ASSELAGGLGTQY
few	TRBJ1-3	TRBV7-9	ASSPRGGVVLY
-	TRBJ2-3	TRBV5-4	ASSLWGGTDTQY
once	TRBJ1-1	TRBV19	ASSTGREEGNTEAF
once	TRBJ1-1	TRBV7-6	ASSLQTGSEAF
-	TRBJ1-1	TRBV5-1	ASSLDPASRWAF
-	TRBJ1-2	TRBV7-8	ASSYTQGAEGYT
-	TRBJ2-3	TRBV2	ASKVTVSSTDTQY
-	TRBJ2-3	TRBV7-8	ATGGGRGPTDTQY
-	TRBJ2-7	TRBV28	ASSLDETSYEQY
-	TRBJ2-7	TRBV11-1	ASTENAGGDEQY
-	TRBJ1-2	TRBV2	ASRGTGAYGYT
-	TRBJ2-1	TRBV12-3/TRBV12-4	ASRRTGVDEQF
-	TRBJ1-2	TRBV30	AWSWSNYGYT
-	TRBJ1-2	TRBV15	ATSKSREGYT